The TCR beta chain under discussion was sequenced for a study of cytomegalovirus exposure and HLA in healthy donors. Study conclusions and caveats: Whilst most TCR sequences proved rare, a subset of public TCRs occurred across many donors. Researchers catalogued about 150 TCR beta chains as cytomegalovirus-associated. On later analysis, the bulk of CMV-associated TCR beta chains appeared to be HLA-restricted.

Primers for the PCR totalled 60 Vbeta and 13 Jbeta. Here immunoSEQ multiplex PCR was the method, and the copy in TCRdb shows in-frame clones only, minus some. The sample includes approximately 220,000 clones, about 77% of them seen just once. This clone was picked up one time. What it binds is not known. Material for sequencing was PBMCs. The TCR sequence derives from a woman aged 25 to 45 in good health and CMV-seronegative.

The CDR3 bases are TGTGCCAGCAGCGCCCCCCAAGGACAGGTTTACACTGAAGCTTTCTTT. Translation: CASSAPQGQVYTEAFF. The chain employs TRBV9 and TRBJ1-1, with 7 bases aligning to TRBD1. Germline loops: CDR1 SGDLS, CDR2 YYNGEE. V dropped 3 bases and J dropped 3; count of bases not matched to a gene: 11. The CDR3 consists of 16 residues.